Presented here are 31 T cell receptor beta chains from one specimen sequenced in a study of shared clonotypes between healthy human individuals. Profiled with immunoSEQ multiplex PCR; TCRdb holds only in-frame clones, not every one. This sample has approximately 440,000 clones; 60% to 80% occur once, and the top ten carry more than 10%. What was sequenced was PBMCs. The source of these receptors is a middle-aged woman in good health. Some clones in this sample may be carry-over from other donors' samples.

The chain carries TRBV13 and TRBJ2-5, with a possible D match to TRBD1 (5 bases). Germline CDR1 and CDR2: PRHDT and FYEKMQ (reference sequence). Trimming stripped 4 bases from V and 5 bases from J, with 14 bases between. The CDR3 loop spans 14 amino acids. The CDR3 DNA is TGTGCCAGCAGCTCAGGACACCTCCGGGAGACCCAGTACTTC. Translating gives CASSSGHLRETQYF.

The CDR3 DNA reads TGTGCCAGCAGTCCCTTCGACAGTACCTACAATGAGCAGTTCTTC. Protein: CASSPFDSTYNEQFF. The chain couples TRBV28 to TRBJ2-1, with a possible D match to TRBD1 (5 bases). Deletions cut 5 bases from V and 2 bases from J, with 13 bases between. CDR3 size: 15 residues. Germline V gives CDR1 MDHEN, CDR2 SYDVKM. Supplemented by reference TRBV28 and TRBJ2-1, the full variable domain reads DVKVTQSSRYLVKRTGEKVFLECVQDMDHENMFWYRQDPGLGLRLIYFSYDVKMKEKGDIPEGYSVSREKKERFSLILESASTNQTSMYLCASSPFDSTYNEQFFGPGTRLTVL.

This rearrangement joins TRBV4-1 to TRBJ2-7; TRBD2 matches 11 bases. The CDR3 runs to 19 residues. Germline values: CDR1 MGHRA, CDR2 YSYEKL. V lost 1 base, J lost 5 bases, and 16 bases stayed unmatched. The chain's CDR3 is CASSQGSPAIAGGYNEQYF. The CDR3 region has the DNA TGCGCCAGCAGCCAAGGCAGTCCGGCGATAGCGGGAGGGTACAACGAGCAGTACTTC.

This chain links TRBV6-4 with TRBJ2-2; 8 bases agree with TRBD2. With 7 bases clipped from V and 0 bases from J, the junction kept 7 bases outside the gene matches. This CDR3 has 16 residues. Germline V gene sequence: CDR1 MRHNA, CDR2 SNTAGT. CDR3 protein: CASKRLAGANTGELFF. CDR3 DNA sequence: TGTGCCAGCAAAAGGCTAGCGGGCGCGAACACCGGGGAGCTGTTTTTT.

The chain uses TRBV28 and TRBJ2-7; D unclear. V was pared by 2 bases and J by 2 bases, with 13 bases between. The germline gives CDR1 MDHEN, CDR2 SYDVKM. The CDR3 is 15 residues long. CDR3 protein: CASSLRVIDAYEQYF. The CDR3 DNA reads TGTGCCAGCAGTTTACGAGTGATCGACGCCTACGAGCAGTACTTC.

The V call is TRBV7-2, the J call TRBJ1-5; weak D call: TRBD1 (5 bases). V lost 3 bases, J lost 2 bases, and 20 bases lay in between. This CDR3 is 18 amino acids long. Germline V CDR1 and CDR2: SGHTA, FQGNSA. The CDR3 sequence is CASSFDDLSGGGNQPQHF. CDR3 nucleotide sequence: TGTGCCAGCAGCTTTGATGATCTCTCTGGAGGGGGCAATCAGCCCCAGCATTTT.

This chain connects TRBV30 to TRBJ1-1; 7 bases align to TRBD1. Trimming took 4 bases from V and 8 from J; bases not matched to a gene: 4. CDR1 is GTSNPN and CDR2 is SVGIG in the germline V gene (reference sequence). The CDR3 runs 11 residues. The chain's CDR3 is CAWTLGQEAFF. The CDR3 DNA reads TGTGCCTGGACTCTGGGACAGGAAGCTTTCTTT.

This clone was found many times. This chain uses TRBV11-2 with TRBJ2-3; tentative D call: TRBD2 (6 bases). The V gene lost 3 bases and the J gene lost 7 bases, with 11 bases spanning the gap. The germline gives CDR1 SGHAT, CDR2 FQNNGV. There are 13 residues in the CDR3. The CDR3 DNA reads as TGTGCCAGCAGCTTGGAGGGACGCAATACGCAGTATTTT. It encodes CASSLEGRNTQYF.

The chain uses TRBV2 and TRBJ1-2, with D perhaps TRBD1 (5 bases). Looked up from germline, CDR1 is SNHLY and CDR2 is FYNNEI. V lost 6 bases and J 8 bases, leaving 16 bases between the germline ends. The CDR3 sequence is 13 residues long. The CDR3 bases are TGTGCCAGCAGCGTCGGAACAGGCAGCGGCTACACCTTC. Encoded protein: CASSVGTGSGYTF. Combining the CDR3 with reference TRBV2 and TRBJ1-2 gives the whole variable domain EPEVTQTPSHQVTQMGQEVILRCVPISNHLYFYWYRQILGQKVEFLVSFYNNEISEKSEIFDDQFSVERPDGSNFTLKIRSTKLEDSAMYFCASSVGTGSGYTFGSGTRLTVV.

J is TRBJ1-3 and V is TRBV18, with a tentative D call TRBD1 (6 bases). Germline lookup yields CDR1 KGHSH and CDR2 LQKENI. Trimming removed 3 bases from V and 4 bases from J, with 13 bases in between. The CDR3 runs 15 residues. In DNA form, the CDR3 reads TGTGCCAGCTCACCGGTGGCAGGGGTAGGAAACACCATATATTTT. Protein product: CASSPVAGVGNTIYF.

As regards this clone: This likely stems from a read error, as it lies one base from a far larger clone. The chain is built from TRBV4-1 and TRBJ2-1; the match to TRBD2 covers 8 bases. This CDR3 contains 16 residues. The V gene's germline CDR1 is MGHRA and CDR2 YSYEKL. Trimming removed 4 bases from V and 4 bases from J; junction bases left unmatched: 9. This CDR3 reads CASSRVPGGRYNEQFF. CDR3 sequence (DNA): TGCGCCAGCAGCCGAGTTCCGGGAGGGCGGTACAATGAGCAGTTCTTC.

For the CDR3, the DNA is TGTGCCAGCAGTTTACGGGACTCGAACACCATATATTTT. Translation gives CASSLRDSNTIYF. This sequence joins TRBV28 and TRBJ1-3; D might be TRBD1 (5 bases). CDR3 length: 13 amino acids. CDR1 is MDHEN, CDR2 SYDVKM, per germline. V shed 2 bases and J shed 7 bases, with 9 bases lying between them.

CDR3 sequence reads: CASSKRVFLREPQHF. The CDR3 DNA is TGTGCCAGTAGTAAGAGGGTCTTTCTACGGGAGCCCCAGCATTTT. The chain has TRBV19 and TRBJ1-5; D call uncertain. The CDR3 spans 15 residues. Trimming left V 4 bases short and J 8 bases short, with 18 bases between. Looked up from germline, CDR1 is LNHDA and CDR2 is SQIVND (reference sequence).

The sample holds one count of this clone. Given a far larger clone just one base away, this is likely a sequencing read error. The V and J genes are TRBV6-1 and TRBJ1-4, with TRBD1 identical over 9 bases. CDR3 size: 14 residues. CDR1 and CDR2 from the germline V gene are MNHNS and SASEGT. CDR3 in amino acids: CASRTGQGNEKLLF. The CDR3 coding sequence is TGTGCCAGCAGAACGGGACAGGGTAATGAAAAACTGCTTTTT.

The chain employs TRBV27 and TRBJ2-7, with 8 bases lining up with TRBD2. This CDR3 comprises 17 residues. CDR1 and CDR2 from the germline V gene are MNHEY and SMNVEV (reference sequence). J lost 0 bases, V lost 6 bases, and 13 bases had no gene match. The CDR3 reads CASRHFGLAGPSYEQYF. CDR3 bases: TGTGCCAGCAGGCACTTTGGGCTAGCGGGCCCCTCCTACGAGCAGTACTTC.

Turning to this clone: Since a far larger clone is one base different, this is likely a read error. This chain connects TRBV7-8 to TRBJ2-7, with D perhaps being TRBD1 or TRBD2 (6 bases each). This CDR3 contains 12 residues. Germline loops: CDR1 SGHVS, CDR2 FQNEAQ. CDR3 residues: CVSSHGGGEQYF. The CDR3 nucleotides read TGTGTCAGCAGCCACGGGGGCGGCGAGCAGTACTTC.

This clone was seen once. The CDR3 sequence: CASSLDRSGEQYF. The CDR3 region has the DNA TGTGCCAGCAGCCTAGACAGGTCGGGCGAGCAGTACTTC. The chain links TRBV7-8 to TRBJ2-7; D perhaps matches TRBD1 (6 bases). Germline CDR1 reads SGHVS; CDR2 reads FQNEAQ. The CDR3 totals 13 residues. V was cut by 5 bases and J by 6 bases, with 14 bases left in between.

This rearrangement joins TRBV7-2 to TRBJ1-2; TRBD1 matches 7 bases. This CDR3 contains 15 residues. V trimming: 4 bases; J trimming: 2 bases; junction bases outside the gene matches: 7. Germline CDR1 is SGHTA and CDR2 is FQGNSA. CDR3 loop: CASSSQGGQNYGYTF. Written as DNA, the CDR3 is TGTGCCAGCAGCTCCCAGGGGGGACAGAACTATGGCTACACCTTC.

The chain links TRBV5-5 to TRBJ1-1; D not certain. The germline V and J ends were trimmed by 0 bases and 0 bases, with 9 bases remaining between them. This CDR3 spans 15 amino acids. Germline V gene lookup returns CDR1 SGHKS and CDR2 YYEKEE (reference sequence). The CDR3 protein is CASSLARQLNTEAFF. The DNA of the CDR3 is TGTGCCAGCAGCTTGGCCAGGCAGCTGAACACTGAAGCTTTCTTT. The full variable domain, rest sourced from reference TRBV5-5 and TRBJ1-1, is DAGVTQSPTHLIKTRGQQVTLRCSPISGHKSVSWYQQVLGQGPQFIFQYYEKEERGRGNFPDRFSARQFPNYSSELNVNALLLGDSALYLCASSLARQLNTEAFFGQGTRLTVV.

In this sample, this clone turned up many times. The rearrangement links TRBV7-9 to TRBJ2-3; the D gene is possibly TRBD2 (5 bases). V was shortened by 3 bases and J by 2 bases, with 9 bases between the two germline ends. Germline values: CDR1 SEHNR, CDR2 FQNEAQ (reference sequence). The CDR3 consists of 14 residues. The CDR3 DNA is TGTGCCAGCAGCTTTTTGACTAACACAGATACGCAGTATTTT. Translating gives CASSFLTNTDTQYF.

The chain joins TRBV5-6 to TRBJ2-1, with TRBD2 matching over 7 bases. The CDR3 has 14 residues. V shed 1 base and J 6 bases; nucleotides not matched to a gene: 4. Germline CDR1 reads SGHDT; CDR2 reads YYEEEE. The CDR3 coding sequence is TGTGCCAGCAGCTTGCGGGACTACGGCAATGAGCAGTTCTTC. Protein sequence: CASSLRDYGNEQFF.

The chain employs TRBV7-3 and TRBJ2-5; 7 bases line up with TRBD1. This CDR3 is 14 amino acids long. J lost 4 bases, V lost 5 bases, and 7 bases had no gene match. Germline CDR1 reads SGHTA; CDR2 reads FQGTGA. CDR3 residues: CASSRQGSSETQYF. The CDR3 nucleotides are TGTGCCAGCAGCCGACAGGGATCGTCAGAGACCCAGTACTTC.

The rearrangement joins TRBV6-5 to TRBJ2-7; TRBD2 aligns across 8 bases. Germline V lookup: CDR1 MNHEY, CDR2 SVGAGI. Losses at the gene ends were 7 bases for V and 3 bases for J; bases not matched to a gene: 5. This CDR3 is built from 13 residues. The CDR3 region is CASIRSGSYEQYF. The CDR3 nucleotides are TGTGCCAGCATCCGCAGCGGGAGCTACGAGCAGTACTTC.

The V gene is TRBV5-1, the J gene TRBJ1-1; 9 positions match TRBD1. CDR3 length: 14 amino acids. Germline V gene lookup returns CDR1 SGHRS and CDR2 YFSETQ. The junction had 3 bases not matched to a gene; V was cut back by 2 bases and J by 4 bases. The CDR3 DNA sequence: TGCGCCAGCAGCTTCGACAGGGGGAGCACTGAAGCTTTCTTT. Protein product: CASSFDRGSTEAFF.

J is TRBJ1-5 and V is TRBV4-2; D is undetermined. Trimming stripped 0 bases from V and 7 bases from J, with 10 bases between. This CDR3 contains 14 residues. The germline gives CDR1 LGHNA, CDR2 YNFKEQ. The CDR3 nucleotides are TGTGCCAGCAGCCAAGATCTAAGCGACCAGCCCCAGCATTTT. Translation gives CASSQDLSDQPQHF.

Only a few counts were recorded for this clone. This chain's CDR3 is CASSQGVGNTEAFF. DNA for the CDR3: TGTGCCAGCAGCCAAGGGGTGGGTAACACTGAAGCTTTCTTT. This chain connects TRBV4-2 to TRBJ1-1; D call uncertain. The CDR3 has 14 amino acids. Germline assignment: CDR1 LGHNA and CDR2 YNFKEQ. V gave up 1 base and J gave up 2 bases, with 8 bases separating them.

The CDR3 DNA reads TGCGCCAGCAGCGCGAAAGGACAGGGGAGCACCGGGGAGCTGTTTTTT. Amino acids: CASSAKGQGSTGELFF. The chain carries TRBV5-1 and TRBJ2-2, with 9 nucleotides matching TRBD1. The junction had 8 bases not matched to a gene; V was cut back by 4 bases and J by 4 bases. This CDR3 has 16 amino acids. Germline CDR1 reads SGHRS; CDR2 reads YFSETQ. Full variable domain (rest looked up from reference TRBV5-1 and TRBJ2-2): KAGVTQTPRYLIKTRGQQVTLSCSPISGHRSVSWYQQTPGQGLQFLFEYFSETQRNKGNFPGRFSGRQFSNSRSEMNVSTLELGDSALYLCASSAKGQGSTGELFFGEGSRLTVL.

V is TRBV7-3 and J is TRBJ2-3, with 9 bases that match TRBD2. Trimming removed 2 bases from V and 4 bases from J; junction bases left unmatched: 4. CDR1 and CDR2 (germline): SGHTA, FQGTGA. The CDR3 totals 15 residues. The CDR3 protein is CASSLAGGPSDTQYF. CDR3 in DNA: TGTGCCAGCAGCTTAGCGGGAGGGCCTTCAGATACGCAGTATTTT.

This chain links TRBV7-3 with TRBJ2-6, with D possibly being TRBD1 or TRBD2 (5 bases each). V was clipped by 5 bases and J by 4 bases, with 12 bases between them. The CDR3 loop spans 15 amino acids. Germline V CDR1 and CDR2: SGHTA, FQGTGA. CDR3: CASSQEGFGANVLTF. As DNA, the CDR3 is TGTGCCAGCAGCCAAGAGGGGTTCGGGGCCAACGTCCTGACTTTC.

DNA for the CDR3: TGTGCCAGCAGCTTAGGGGGGACAGGGGGTTACGAGCAGTACTTC. Its protein is CASSLGGTGGYEQYF. The J gene is TRBJ2-7, the V gene TRBV7-6; 11 bases align to TRBD1. Germline-derived CDR1 and CDR2 are SGHVS and FNYEAQ. The CDR3 runs to 15 residues. The V and J ends lost 1 base and 4 bases, in that order; junction bases with no gene match: 3.

The CDR3 region is CASSTSAVYNEQFF. CDR3 coding DNA: TGTGCCAGCAGCACCTCCGCAGTCTACAATGAGCAGTTCTTC. The chain is built from TRBV7-2 and TRBJ2-1, with D uncertain. The CDR3 is made up of 14 amino acids. In germline, CDR1 is SGHTA, CDR2 FQGNSA. V was trimmed by 5 bases and J by 3 bases, leaving 11 bases between them.